Listed below are T cell receptor beta chains from one sample, sequenced in a study of T cell responses to AZD1222 COVID-19 vaccine. Assay: immunoSEQ multiplex PCR; the TCRdb copy retains only in-frame clones and omits some. The sample records 150,000 to 200,000 clones, almost 95% being singletons. The sample consisted of peripheral blood, taken on day 0 of AZD1222 vaccination. The receptors here all came from an adult in good health. Each CDR3 is given with its conserved first and last residue. Fields, in order: clone size, J gene, V gene, D gene, CDR3 protein, CDR3 DNA. D genes are given only for firm matches. Expanded clones are given a class, and other clones once, few, many or no size at all.

once	TRBJ2-7	TRBV19	-	CASSIHPQANEQYF	TGTGCCAGTAGTATCCATCCTCAGGCAAACGAGCAGTACTTC
-	TRBJ2-7	TRBV5-4	-	CASSLARAGPYEQYF	TGTGCCAGCAGCTTGGCAAGGGCGGGCCCTTACGAGCAGTACTTC
-	TRBJ2-3	TRBV18	TRBD2	CASSPPSGRPDTDTQYF	TGTGCCAGCTCACCACCGAGCGGGAGGCCTGACACAGATACGCAGTATTTT
-	TRBJ2-5	TRBV10-3	-	CAIRPKAGRETQYF	TGTGCCATCAGGCCAAAGGCCGGACGGGAGACCCAGTACTTC
-	TRBJ2-7	TRBV28	-	CASSSPHTGTHYEQYF	TGTGCCAGCAGTTCTCCGCACACCGGGACACACTACGAGCAGTACTTC
-	TRBJ2-5	TRBV14	TRBD2	CASSILAGAGETQYF	TGTGCCAGCAGCATCCTAGCGGGAGCAGGGGAGACCCAGTACTTC
-	TRBJ2-3	TRBV27	-	CASSLLGTQYF	TGTGCCAGCAGTTTATTAGGGACGCAGTATTTT
-	TRBJ1-1	TRBV10-3	TRBD1	CAISDLPGQGNTEAFF	TGTGCCATCAGTGATCTGCCTGGACAGGGAAACACTGAAGCTTTCTTT
-	TRBJ2-1	TRBV11-2	TRBD2	CASRTVAGSYNEQFF	TGTGCCAGCAGGACCGTAGCGGGGTCTTACAATGAGCAGTTCTTC
-	TRBJ2-1	TRBV7-9	-	CASSLKQGDEQFF	TGTGCCAGCAGCTTAAAACAGGGAGATGAGCAGTTCTTC
-	TRBJ1-6	TRBV5-6	-	CASSLAAVSPLSPLHF	TGTGCCAGCAGCTTGGCCGCGGTGTCCCCGCTTTCACCCCTCCACTTT
few	TRBJ1-2	TRBV3-1/TRBV3-2	-	CASSPRAGAGYGYTF	TGTGCCAGCAGCCCCCGGGCGGGGGCCGGGTATGGCTACACCTTC
-	TRBJ1-1	TRBV6-1	TRBD1	CASSEWDRGTTTEAFF	TGTGCCAGCAGTGAGTGGGACAGGGGGACGACCACTGAAGCTTTCTTT
-	TRBJ2-7	TRBV5-1	-	CASSTDFPYEQYF	TGCGCCAGCAGCACGGACTTCCCCTACGAGCAGTACTTC
-	TRBJ1-2	TRBV12-5	TRBD1	CASGTGTGGGYGYTF	TGTGCTAGTGGGACCGGGACAGGTGGCGGCTATGGCTACACCTTC
once	TRBJ2-5	TRBV3-1/TRBV3-2	-	CASSPWTVQETQYF	TGTGCCAGCAGCCCCTGGACAGTTCAAGAGACCCAGTACTTC
-	TRBJ1-2	TRBV6-2/TRBV6-3	TRBD1	CASSYAGQGAVDGYTF	TGTGCCAGCAGTTACGCCGGACAGGGGGCCGTAGATGGCTACACCTTC
-	TRBJ2-7	TRBV7-8	-	CASSLFESLSYEQYF	TGTGCCAGCAGCTTATTTGAGAGTCTTTCCTACGAGCAGTACTTC
-	TRBJ2-5	TRBV6-5	-	CASRAGQETQYF	TGTGCCAGCCGGGCAGGTCAAGAGACCCAGTACTTC
-	TRBJ1-2	TRBV6-5	-	CAKEGSGTRNYGYTF	TGTGCCAAAGAAGGTTCCGGGACCCGTAACTATGGCTACACCTTC
-	TRBJ1-2	TRBV2	-	CASSDGYGYTF	TGTGCCAGCAGTGACGGTTATGGCTACACCTTC
-	TRBJ1-2	TRBV7-3	TRBD1	CASSFLPGQGAEGRPYGYTF	TGTGCCAGCAGCTTTCTCCCGGGACAGGGGGCTGAGGGGCGGCCATATGGCTACACCTTC
-	TRBJ2-7	TRBV29-1	-	CSGGVLYEQYF	TGCAGCGGGGGGGTACTCTACGAGCAGTACTTC
-	TRBJ1-6	TRBV4-2	-	CASSPLSPGLSSYNSPLHF	TGTGCCAGCAGCCCCCTTTCCCCGGGGTTAAGCTCCTATAATTCACCCCTCCACTTT
-	TRBJ1-3	TRBV9	-	CASSVGRGISGNTIYF	TGTGCCAGCAGCGTAGGCCGGGGGATCTCTGGAAACACCATATATTTT
-	TRBJ1-5	TRBV27	-	CASSQRTPDQPQHF	TGTGCCAGCAGTCAGAGGACACCCGATCAGCCCCAGCATTTT
-	TRBJ2-7	TRBV3-1/TRBV3-2	-	CASSPVGRSYEQYF	TGTGCCAGCAGCCCTGTCGGACGGTCCTACGAGCAGTACTTC
once	TRBJ1-6	TRBV29-1	-	CSVSDGSSPLHF	TGCAGCGTTTCGGACGGTTCTTCACCCCTCCACTTT
-	TRBJ1-2	TRBV6-4	-	CASTPRAGRDYGYTF	TGTGCCAGCACCCCGAGGGCAGGGAGAGACTATGGCTACACCTTC
-	TRBJ1-2	TRBV10-3	TRBD1	CATSSATGTGGYTF	TGTGCCACTTCCTCGGCGACAGGGACGGGGGGCTACACCTTC
-	TRBJ2-3	TRBV6-1	TRBD2	CASSEKPSSSGRANTQYF	TGTGCCAGCAGTGAGAAGCCCTCGTCGAGCGGGAGGGCAAATACGCAGTATTTT
-	TRBJ2-7	TRBV28	TRBD2	CASTTSAGLAGSYQQYF	TGTGCCAGCACCACCTCCGCGGGACTAGCGGGCTCATACCAGCAGTACTTC
-	TRBJ2-7	TRBV24-1	-	CATSDFPASYEQYF	TGTGCCACCAGTGATTTTCCGGCCTCCTACGAGCAGTACTTC
-	TRBJ2-7	TRBV14	TRBD1	CASSVRGYYEQYF	TGTGCCAGCAGCGTCAGGGGGTACTACGAGCAGTACTTC
-	TRBJ1-2	TRBV30	-	CAWSANNYGYTF	TGTGCCTGGAGTGCAAATAACTATGGCTACACCTTC
-	TRBJ1-1	TRBV19	-	CASSYSGASSTEAFF	TGTGCCAGTAGTTATTCGGGGGCTTCGAGCACTGAAGCTTTCTTT
-	TRBJ1-5	TRBV7-2	-	CASSATGSNQPQHF	TGTGCCAGCAGCGCAACGGGGTCCAATCAGCCCCAGCATTTT
-	TRBJ2-7	TRBV27	TRBD2	CASSLTGLAGGTSYEQYF	TGTGCCAGCAGTTTAACAGGACTAGCGGGAGGGACATCCTACGAGCAGTACTTC
-	TRBJ2-7	TRBV7-3	-	CASSPGTGTTYEQYF	TGTGCCAGCAGCCCCGGGACTGGAACAACCTACGAGCAGTACTTC
-	TRBJ1-2	TRBV5-1	TRBD1	CASSLAGQADGYTF	TGCGCCAGCAGCTTGGCGGGACAGGCGGATGGCTACACCTTC
-	TRBJ2-5	TRBV3-1/TRBV3-2	-	CASSQEGLRQETQYF	TGTGCCAGCAGCCAGGAAGGACTACGCCAAGAGACCCAGTACTTC
-	TRBJ1-1	TRBV9	TRBD1	CASSVAGTGGRAFF	TGTGCCAGCAGCGTAGCCGGGACAGGGGGTCGGGCTTTCTTT
-	TRBJ1-4	TRBV6-5	-	CASSYSDRSGEKLFF	TGTGCCAGCAGTTACTCCGACAGGAGTGGTGAAAAACTGTTTTTT
-	TRBJ2-3	TRBV7-8	TRBD2	CASRPAGLAGSDTQYF	TGTGCCAGCAGACCTGCGGGACTAGCGGGTTCAGATACGCAGTATTTT
-	TRBJ1-5	TRBV24-1	-	CATSDSSKGPQPQHF	TGTGCCACCAGTGATTCATCCAAGGGTCCTCAGCCCCAGCATTTT
-	TRBJ1-2	TRBV30	TRBD1	CASTGQGLNYGYTF	TGTGCCTCAACAGGACAGGGTCTTAACTATGGCTACACCTTC
-	TRBJ1-1	TRBV7-9	TRBD1	CASSPWTGPNTEAFF	TGTGCCAGCAGCCCATGGACAGGACCGAACACTGAAGCTTTCTTT
-	TRBJ2-3	TRBV20-1	TRBD1	CSASPGGRTDTQYF	TGCAGTGCTAGTCCAGGGGGCCGGACAGATACGCAGTATTTT
-	TRBJ2-2	TRBV10-3	-	CAIREPGGTGELFF	TGTGCCATCAGGGAGCCAGGAGGAACCGGGGAGCTGTTTTTT
once	TRBJ2-3	TRBV2	-	CASTPRDTQYF	TGTGCCAGCACCCCTCGTGATACGCAGTATTTT
once	TRBJ2-7	TRBV9	-	CASSVAGLSYEQYF	TGTGCCAGCAGCGTAGCGGGGCTTTCCTACGAGCAGTACTTC